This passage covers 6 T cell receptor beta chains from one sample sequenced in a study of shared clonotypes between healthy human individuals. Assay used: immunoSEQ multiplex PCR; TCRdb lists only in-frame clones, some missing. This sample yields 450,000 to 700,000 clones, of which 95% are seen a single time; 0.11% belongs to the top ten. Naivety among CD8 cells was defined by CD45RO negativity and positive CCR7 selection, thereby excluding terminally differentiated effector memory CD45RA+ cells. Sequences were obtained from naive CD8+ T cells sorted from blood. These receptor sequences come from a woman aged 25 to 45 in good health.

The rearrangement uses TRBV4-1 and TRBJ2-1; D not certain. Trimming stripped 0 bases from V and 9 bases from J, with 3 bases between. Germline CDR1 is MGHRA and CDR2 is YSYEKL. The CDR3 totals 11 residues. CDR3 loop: CASSQDSEQFF. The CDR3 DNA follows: TGCGCCAGCAGCCAAGATAGTGAGCAGTTCTTC.

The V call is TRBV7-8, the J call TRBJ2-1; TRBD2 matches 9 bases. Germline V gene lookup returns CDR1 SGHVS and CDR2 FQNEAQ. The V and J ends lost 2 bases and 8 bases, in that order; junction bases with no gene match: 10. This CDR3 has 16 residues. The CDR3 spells CASSLSRSGRFDEQFF. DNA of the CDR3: TGTGCCAGCAGCTTATCACGTAGCGGGAGATTTGATGAGCAGTTCTTC.

The CDR3 nucleotides read TGTGCCAGCAGTTTAACCGGAGGGCGCGAGCAGTACTTC. This codes for CASSLTGGREQYF. The chain combines TRBV27 with TRBJ2-5; D might be TRBD2 (6 bases). The better agreement between TRBJ2-7 and the DNA end casts doubt on the J call. The germline gives CDR1 MNHEY, CDR2 SMNVEV (reference sequence). This CDR3 is 13 amino acids long.

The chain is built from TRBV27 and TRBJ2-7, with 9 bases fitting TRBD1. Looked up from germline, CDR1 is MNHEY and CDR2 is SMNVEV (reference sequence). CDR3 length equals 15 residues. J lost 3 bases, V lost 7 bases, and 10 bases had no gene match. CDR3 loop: CASKLTGTGYYEQYF. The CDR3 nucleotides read TGTGCCAGCAAACTTACCGGGACAGGGTACTACGAGCAGTACTTC.

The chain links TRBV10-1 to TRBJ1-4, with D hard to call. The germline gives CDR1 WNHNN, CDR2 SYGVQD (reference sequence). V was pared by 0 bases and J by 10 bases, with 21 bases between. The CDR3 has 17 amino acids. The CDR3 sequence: CASSESRLPLGFGKLFF. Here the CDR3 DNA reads TGCGCCAGCAGTGAGTCTCGGCTTCCGTTGGGGTTTGGAAAACTGTTTTTT.

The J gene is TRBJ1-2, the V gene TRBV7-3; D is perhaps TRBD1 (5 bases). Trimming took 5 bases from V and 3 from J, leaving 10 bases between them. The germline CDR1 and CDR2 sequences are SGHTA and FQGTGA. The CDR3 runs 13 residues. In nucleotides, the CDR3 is TGTGCCAGCAGCCCCGGGACGGACTATGGCTACACCTTC. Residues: CASSPGTDYGYTF. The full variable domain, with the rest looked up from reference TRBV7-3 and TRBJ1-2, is GAGVSQTPSNKVTEKGKYVELRCDPISGHTALYWYRQSLGQGPEFLIYFQGTGAADDSGLPNDRFFAVRPEGSVSTLKIQRTERGDSAVYLCASSPGTDYGYTFGSGTRLTVV.